This T cell receptor (beta chain) was profiled in a study of cytomegalovirus exposure and HLA in healthy donors. Study as a whole: From donors who were HLA-typed, an early data release held 70 million to 90 million unique TCRs.

The PCR used 60 Vbeta and 13 Jbeta primers. TCRdb keeps only in-frame clones here, not all; method: immunoSEQ multiplex PCR. The data contain 110,000 or so clones, about four fifths of them singletons. Trimming removed 6 bases from V and 7 bases from J, with 7 bases in between. The CDR3 spans 11 residues. CDR1 and CDR2 from the germline V gene are MGHRA and YSYEKL. Notes on this clone: Its antigen is currently unknown.

The study, taken as a whole, reports: Among the CMV-associated chains, three were confirmed in vitro as specific for CMV antigens. Researchers reported in a later analysis that a missense DCLRE1C variant was tied to TCR beta V- and J-gene trimming. A later examination showed that TCR association rates differed by HLA locus, with DRB1 most and HLA-C fewest.

This TCR was sampled from a woman under 30 in good health and CMV-seronegative. The sequencing input was PBMCs. The rearrangement joins TRBV4-1 to TRBJ2-1; no reliable D call. This CDR3 is CASSQNNEQFF. DNA of the CDR3: TGCGCCAGCAGTCAGAATAATGAGCAGTTCTTC.